This T cell receptor beta chain emerged from a study of T cells in Graves' hyperthyroidism and ophthalmopathy (dated by TCRdb to 2018 to 2020). Broadly, across the study: Peripheral blood was collected at initial diagnosis, before any treatment. Prospective prediction of ophthalmopathy was tested in an independent validation cohort of about 19 hyperthyroidism patients and 17 patients who later progressed to ophthalmopathy. The 90 or so discovery patients were randomly split 7:3 into training and test sets. TCR Vbeta CDR3 sequencing of 120 to 150 peripheral blood samples (43 ophthalmopathy, about 75 hyperthyroidism and some 17 progressor patients) is reported in the paper. TCR V-J signatures able to tell the groups apart were searched for in a discovery cohort of 95 or so patients, of whom more than 40 had Graves' ophthalmopathy and under 65 had stable Graves' hyperthyroidism. In roughly six Graves' hyperthyroidism patients, the study also compared T-cell repertoires from thyroid tissue with T-cell repertoires from blood. Following sampling, methimazole starting at 30 mg daily was given to hyperthyroidism patients, and high-dose intravenous methylprednisolone was given to ophthalmopathy patients. Findings and caveats that apply to the study as a whole: A model built on a 13 V-J signature distinguished ophthalmopathy from stable hyperthyroidism, reaching around 90% sensitivity and around 81% specificity in cross-validation and 80%/75% in testing. In validation, the model predicted progression to ophthalmopathy with approximately 69% sensitivity and around 72% specificity, a median of about 6 months before onset. Most expanded thyroid clonotypes (frequency above 0.001) were also detected in blood, suggesting blood repertoires may reflect thyroid immune responses. No statistical method was used to set the sample size in advance, and investigators knew the group allocation.

This clonotype was counted ten times or more. The target of this receptor is not known. No clone much larger than this one lies a single base away; base qualities are absent. In the ophthalmopathy patients, disease was moderately to severely active, with a Clinical Activity Score of 3 or more, a NOSPECS grade of 4 or more, and a duration of less than 3 months. Exclusion was applied to patients with uncontrolled infections, other autoimmune diseases, pregnancy or lactation. Diagnoses were based on clinical symptoms, serum thyroxine and TRAb, thyroid ultrasound and orbital computed tomography. PBMCs were separated from roughly 10 ml of fresh peripheral blood using Ficoll-Paque density gradient centrifugation. Total RNA was extracted using Trizol reagent, and RNA quality was assessed on an Agilent 2100 Bioanalyzer. TCR beta CDR3 regions were amplified from RNA transcripts. A first-round RT-PCR of the TCR CDR3 used the HTBI primer set with the Qiagen OneStep RT-PCR kit. Libraries were constructed in a second round of multiplex PCR, after which size selection and purification were performed. Paired-end sequencing of the libraries was performed with 100 bp reads on an Illumina HiSeq2000. The paper's data handling went like this. SOAPnuke was used to process the raw data, with reads discarded if the reads contained adapters or uncalled bases, had a mean Phred below 15, or lacked an exact constant-primer or identifier match. COPE v1.2.5 was used to merge the high-quality paired reads, and each unique nucleotide sequence was defined as a clonotype. MiTCR v1.1 was used to align clonotypes to the IMGT TRBV, TRBD and TRBJ reference segments. Analysis was restricted to V-J combinations with a frequency above 0.0001, which covered approximately 99% of repertoires. The TCS score was defined as F50 (clonal expansion) divided by E x V (chaos), with BLOSUM62-based TCRdist calculated between CDR3 peptides within each V-J. Welch's t-statistics and random forest reduced 500 to 650 V-J features to roughly 13, which were used in a naive Bayes classifier (R e1071). TCRdb reanalyzed the raw reads on its own, using fastp at Q25 for trimming and MiXCR for clone calling, and kept in-frame beta chains. Every entry covers one CDR3 protein and lists the most common genes and DNA from its rows. The V and J calls here are based on TCRdb, not the publication. Present in this sample are 500,000 to 800,000 distinct CDR3 sequences, more than 14% of which were seen just once. The ten most abundant clones make up roughly an eighth of the sample.

The V and J ends are trimmed by 0 bases and 5 bases, leaving 20 bases between them. CDR1 and CDR2 are drawn from the germline V gene (reference sequence): DFQATT, SNEGSKA. Its CDR3 holds 16 amino acids, cysteine through phenylalanine. The only DNA kept is the CDR3, 48 bases in frame from the first base. The origin of this receptor is a woman in her 50s with Graves' ophthalmopathy. The sequence is built from TRBV20-1 and TRBJ2-7; 6 matching bases give a weak D call of TRBD1. The sample consisted of blood. The CDR3 protein: CSARDLKTGSINEQYF. The DNA is as follows: TGCAGTGCTAGAGATTTGAAGACAGGATCAATCAACGAGCAGTACTTC.